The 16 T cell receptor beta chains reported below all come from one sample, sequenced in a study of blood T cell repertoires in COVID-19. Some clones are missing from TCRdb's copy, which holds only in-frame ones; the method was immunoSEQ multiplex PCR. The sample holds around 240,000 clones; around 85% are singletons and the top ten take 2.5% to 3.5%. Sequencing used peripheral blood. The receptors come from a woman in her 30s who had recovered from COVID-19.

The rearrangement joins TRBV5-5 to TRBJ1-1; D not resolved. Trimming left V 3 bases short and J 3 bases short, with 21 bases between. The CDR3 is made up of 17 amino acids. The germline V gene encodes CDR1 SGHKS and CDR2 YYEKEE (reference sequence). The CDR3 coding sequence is TGTGCCAGCAGCTCCACTCGTGGAGGTACGGGGTACACTGAAGCTTTCTTT. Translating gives CASSSTRGGTGYTEAFF. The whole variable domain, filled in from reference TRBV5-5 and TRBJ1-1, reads DAGVTQSPTHLIKTRGQQVTLRCSPISGHKSVSWYQQVLGQGPQFIFQYYEKEERGRGNFPDRFSARQFPNYSSELNVNALLLGDSALYLCASSSTRGGTGYTEAFFGQGTRLTVV.

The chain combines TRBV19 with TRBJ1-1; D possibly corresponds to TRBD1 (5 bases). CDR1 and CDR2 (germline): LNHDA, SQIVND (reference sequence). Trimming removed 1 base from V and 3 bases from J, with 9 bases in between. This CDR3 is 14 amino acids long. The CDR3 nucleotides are TGTGCCAGTAGTATAGGTTGGGGGGACACTGAAGCTTTCTTT. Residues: CASSIGWGDTEAFF.

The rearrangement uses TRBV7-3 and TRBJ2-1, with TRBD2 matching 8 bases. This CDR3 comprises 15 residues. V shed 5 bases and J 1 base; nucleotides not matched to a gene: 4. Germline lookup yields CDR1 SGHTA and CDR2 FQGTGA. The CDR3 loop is CASSPLAGSYNEQFF. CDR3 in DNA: TGTGCCAGCAGCCCTTTAGCGGGGTCCTACAATGAGCAGTTCTTC.

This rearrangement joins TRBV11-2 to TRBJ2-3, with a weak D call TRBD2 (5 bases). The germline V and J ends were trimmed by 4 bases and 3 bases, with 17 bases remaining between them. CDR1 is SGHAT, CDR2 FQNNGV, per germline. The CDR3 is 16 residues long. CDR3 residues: CASSSPSGYGTDTQYF. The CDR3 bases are TGTGCCAGCAGCTCCCCCTCGGGGTACGGGACAGATACGCAGTATTTT.

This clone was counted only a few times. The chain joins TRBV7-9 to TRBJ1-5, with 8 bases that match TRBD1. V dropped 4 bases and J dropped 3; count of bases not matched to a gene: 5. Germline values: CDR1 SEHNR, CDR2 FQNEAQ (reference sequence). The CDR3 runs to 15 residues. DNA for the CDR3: TGTGCCAGCAGCTCTTCGGGACAGGACAATCAGCCCCAGCATTTT. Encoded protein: CASSSSGQDNQPQHF. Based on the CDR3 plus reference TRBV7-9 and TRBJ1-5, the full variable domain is DTGVSQNPRHKITKRGQNVTFRCDPISEHNRLYWYRQTLGQGPEFLTYFQNEAQLEKSRLLSDRFSAERPKGSFSTLEIQRTEQGDSAMYLCASSSSGQDNQPQHFGDGTRLSIL.

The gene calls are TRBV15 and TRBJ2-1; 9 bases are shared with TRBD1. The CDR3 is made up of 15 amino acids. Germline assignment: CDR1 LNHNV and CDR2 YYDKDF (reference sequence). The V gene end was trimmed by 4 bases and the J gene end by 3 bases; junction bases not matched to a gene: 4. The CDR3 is CATSKDRGIYNEQFF. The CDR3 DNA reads TGTGCCACCAGCAAGGACAGGGGAATCTACAATGAGCAGTTCTTC.

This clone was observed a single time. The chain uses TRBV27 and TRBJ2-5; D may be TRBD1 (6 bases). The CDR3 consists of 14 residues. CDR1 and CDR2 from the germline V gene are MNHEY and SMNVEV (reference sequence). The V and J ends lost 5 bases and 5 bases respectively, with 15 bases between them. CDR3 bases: TGTGCCAGCAGTCCCCTTGGGGGCGAGGAGACCCAGTACTTC. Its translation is CASSPLGGEETQYF.

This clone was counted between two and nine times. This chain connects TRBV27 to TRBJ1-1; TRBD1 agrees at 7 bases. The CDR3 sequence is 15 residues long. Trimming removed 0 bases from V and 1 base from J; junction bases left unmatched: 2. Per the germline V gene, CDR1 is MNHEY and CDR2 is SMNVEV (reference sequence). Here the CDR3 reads CASSLSTGPNTEAFF. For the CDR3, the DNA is TGTGCCAGCAGTTTATCGACAGGGCCGAACACTGAAGCTTTCTTT.

CDR3 amino acids: CASRPAGAPEKLFF. CDR3 bases: TGTGCCAGCAGACCAGCAGGGGCCCCTGAAAAACTGTTTTTT. This chain connects TRBV5-4 to TRBJ1-4, with D perhaps matching TRBD1 (6 bases). CDR3 size: 14 residues. V lost 5 bases and J lost 7, with 15 bases in between. Germline V gene lookup returns CDR1 SGHNT and CDR2 YYREEE (reference sequence). The full variable domain, in which reference TRBV5-4 and TRBJ1-4 provide the parts outside the CDR3, is ETGVTQSPTHLIKTRGQQVTLRCSSQSGHNTVSWYQQALGQGPQFIFQYYREEENGRGNFPPRFSGLQFPNYSSELNVNALELDDSALYLCASRPAGAPEKLFFGSGTQLSVL.

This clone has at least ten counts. The CDR3 here is CAISGLINTEAFF. As DNA, the CDR3 is TGTGCCATCAGTGGACTGATAAACACTGAAGCTTTCTTT. The chain uses TRBV10-3 and TRBJ1-1; D gene unclear. Trimming took 4 bases from V and 2 from J, leaving 8 bases between them. This CDR3 is 13 amino acids long. Germline V gene data show CDR1 as ENHRY and CDR2 as SYGVKD.

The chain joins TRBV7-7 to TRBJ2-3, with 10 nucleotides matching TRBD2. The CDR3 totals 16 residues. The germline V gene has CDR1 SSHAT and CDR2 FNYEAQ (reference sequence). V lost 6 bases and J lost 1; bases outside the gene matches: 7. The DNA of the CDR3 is TGTGCCAGCAGTACGGGCGGACTAGCGGGCACAGATACGCAGTATTTT. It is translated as CASSTGGLAGTDTQYF.

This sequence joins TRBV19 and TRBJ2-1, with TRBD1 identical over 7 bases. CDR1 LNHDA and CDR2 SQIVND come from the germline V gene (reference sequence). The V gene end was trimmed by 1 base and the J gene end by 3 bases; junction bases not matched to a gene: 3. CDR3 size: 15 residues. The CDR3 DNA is TGTGCCAGTAGTATAGGGGGGACAGTCTACAATGAGCAGTTCTTC. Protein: CASSIGGTVYNEQFF. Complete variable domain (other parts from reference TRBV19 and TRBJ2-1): DGGITQSPKYLFRKEGQNVTLSCEQNLNHDAMYWYRQDPGQGLRLIYYSQIVNDFQKGDIAEGYSVSREKKESFPLTVTSAQKNPTAFYLCASSIGGTVYNEQFFGPGTRLTVL.

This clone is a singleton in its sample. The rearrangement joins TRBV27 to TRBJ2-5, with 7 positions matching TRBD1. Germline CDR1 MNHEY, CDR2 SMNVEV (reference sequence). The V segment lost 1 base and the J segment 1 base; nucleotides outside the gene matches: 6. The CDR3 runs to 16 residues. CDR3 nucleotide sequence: TGTGCCAGCAGTTTATTCCCAGGGGGTCCCCAAGAGACCCAGTACTTC. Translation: CASSLFPGGPQETQYF.

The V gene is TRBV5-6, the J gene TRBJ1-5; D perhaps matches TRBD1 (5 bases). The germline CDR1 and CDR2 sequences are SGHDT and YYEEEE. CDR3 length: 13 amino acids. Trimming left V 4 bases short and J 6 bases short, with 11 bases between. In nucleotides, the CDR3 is TGTGCCAGCAGCACGGAGGGGCGTCAGCCCCAGCATTTT. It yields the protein CASSTEGRQPQHF.

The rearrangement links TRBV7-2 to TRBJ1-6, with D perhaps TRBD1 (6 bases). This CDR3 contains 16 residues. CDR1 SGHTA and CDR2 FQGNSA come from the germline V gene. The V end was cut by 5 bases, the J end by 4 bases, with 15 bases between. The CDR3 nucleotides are TGTGCCAGCAGCAGCCAGCTACAGGGTTATAATTCACCCCTCCACTTT. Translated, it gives CASSSQLQGYNSPLHF.

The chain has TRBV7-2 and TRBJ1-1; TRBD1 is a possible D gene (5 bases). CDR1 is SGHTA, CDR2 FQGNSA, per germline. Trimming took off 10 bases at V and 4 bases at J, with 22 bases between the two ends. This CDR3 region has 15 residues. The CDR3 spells CATKRELTGGTEAFF. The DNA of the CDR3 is TGTGCCACCAAACGAGAACTCACGGGGGGCACTGAAGCTTTCTTT.